This T cell receptor beta chain was captured in a study of OX40 agonist ivuxolimab in advanced cancers. Study-level points and caveats: Also showing low normalized T-cell clonal expansion were some of the nonresponders. By week 6 at 0.1 to 3.0 mg/kg, blood CD4+ and CD8+ T cells had expanded clonally.

Notes on this clone: Antigen unknown.

This CDR3 spans 13 amino acids. V was clipped by 2 bases and J by 8 bases, with 10 bases between them. The V gene's germline CDR1 is MNHEY and CDR2 SMNVEV (reference sequence). Repertoires were generated with immunoSEQ multiplex PCR, while TCRdb's copy carries only in-frame clones and drops some. The data show tens of thousands of clones, around 74% seen once. The clonotype comes from an adult with an advanced solid tumor such as melanoma, head and neck, liver or kidney cancer. The chain uses TRBV27 and TRBJ2-1; TRBD2 might be the D (5 bases). The specimen was CD4+ or CD8+ T cells sorted from blood, collected in a trial of the OX40 agonist ivuxolimab. Here the CDR3 DNA reads TGTGCCAGCAGTTTAGGACTTCTCCATGAGCAGTTCTTC. Residues: CASSLGLLHEQFF.